There are a few counts of the clone carrying this T cell receptor beta chain. This record comes from a study of blood T cell repertoires in COVID-19. Study overall: T cells, B-cell-depleted T cells, or PBMCs supplied cDNA or gDNA.

This table comes from immunoSEQ multiplex PCR, and its TCRdb copy is limited to in-frame clones, with some not included. The sample lists hundreds of thousands of clones, approximately 86% occurring once. Unmatched junction bases numbered 17, after V lost 0 bases and J lost 0 bases. CDR3 length: 22 residues. Germline V gene lookup returns CDR1 ENHRY and CDR2 SYGVKD. The V call is TRBV10-3, the J call TRBJ2-2, with 9 nucleotides matching TRBD2. This sequence originates from a human donor in a cohort sampled during active COVID-19. The specimen was peripheral blood. The CDR3 DNA follows: TGTGCCATCAGTGAGTCGCCCCCCGCGGGGAACCTAGCGGGGCCGAACACCGGGGAGCTGTTTTTT. The encoded protein is CAISESPPAGNLAGPNTGELFF.